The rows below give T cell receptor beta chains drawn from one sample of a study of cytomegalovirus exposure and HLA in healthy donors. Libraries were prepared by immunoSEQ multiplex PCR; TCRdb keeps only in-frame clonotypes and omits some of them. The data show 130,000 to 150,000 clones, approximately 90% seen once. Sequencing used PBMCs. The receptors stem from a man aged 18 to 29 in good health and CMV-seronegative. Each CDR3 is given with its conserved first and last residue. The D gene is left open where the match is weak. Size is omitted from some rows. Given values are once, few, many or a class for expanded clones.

CSAKARTSGRASNTGELFF	TGCAGCGCGAAAGCTCGGACTAGCGGGAGGGCCTCTAACACCGGGGAGCTGTTTTTT	TRBV29-1	TRBJ2-2	NA	TRBD2
CASSTGQNSGNTIYF	TGTGCCAGCTCGACGGGACAGAACTCTGGAAACACCATATATTTT	TRBV18	TRBJ1-3	NA	TRBD1
CASSTSWGGTSSEQYF	TGTGCCAGCAGCACCTCCTGGGGGGGGACATCAAGCGAGCAGTACTTC	TRBV9	TRBJ2-7	NA	NA
CASSGLAGGWNGDTDTQYF	TGTGCCAGCAGCGGACTAGCGGGAGGCTGGAACGGGGACACAGATACGCAGTATTTT	TRBV7-6	TRBJ2-3	NA	TRBD2
CASSPPGKDGHYYGYTF	TGTGCCAGCTCACCACCGGGAAAGGACGGACATTACTATGGCTACACCTTC	TRBV18	TRBJ1-2	NA	NA
CASSLYGGEGLAKNIQYF	TGTGCCAGCAGCTTATATGGGGGGGAAGGACTAGCCAAAAACATTCAGTACTTC	TRBV7-9	TRBJ2-4	NA	TRBD2
CASSPTTLGFGGETQYF	TGTGCCAGCAGTCCCACCACCCTGGGGTTCGGGGGAGAGACCCAGTACTTC	TRBV27	TRBJ2-5	NA	NA
CASRQAVDGYTF	TGTGCCAGCAGACAGGCTGTTGATGGCTACACCTTC	TRBV16	TRBJ1-2	NA	NA
CASSPGTATGNTIYF	TGTGCCAGCAGCCCCGGGACAGCGACTGGAAACACCATATATTTT	TRBV7-3	TRBJ1-3	NA	TRBD1
CASSDLRNEQFF	TGTGCCAGCAGTGACCTCCGGAATGAGCAGTTCTTC	TRBV2	TRBJ2-1	NA	NA
CASSPQNTGELFF	TGTGCCAGCAGCCCACAGAACACCGGGGAGCTGTTTTTT	TRBV11-2	TRBJ2-2	NA	NA
CASLRGQETQYF	TGTGCCAGCCTCAGGGGCCAAGAGACCCAGTACTTC	TRBV6-1	TRBJ2-5	NA	NA
CASSLKQGATDTQYF	TGTGCCAGCAGCTTGAAACAGGGGGCCACAGATACGCAGTATTTT	TRBV5-4	TRBJ2-3	once	TRBD1
CASSYGDRYNEQFF	TGTGCCAGCAGTTACGGGGACAGGTACAATGAGCAGTTCTTC	TRBV6-5	TRBJ2-1	NA	TRBD1
CASSRGGSTDTQYF	TGCGCCAGCAGCCGGGGAGGATCCACAGATACGCAGTATTTT	TRBV4-3	TRBJ2-3	once	NA
CASSQARGGQPQHF	TGTGCCAGCAGCCAGGCCCGGGGGGGTCAGCCCCAGCATTTT	TRBV7-8	TRBJ1-5	NA	NA
CASRIRQGSGYEQYF	TGTGCCAGCAGAATTAGACAGGGCAGTGGCTACGAGCAGTACTTC	TRBV6-5	TRBJ2-7	once	TRBD1
CASSQVGAGLMNTEAFF	TGCGCCAGCAGCCAAGTAGGGGCAGGGCTGATGAACACTGAAGCTTTCTTT	TRBV4-1	TRBJ1-1	NA	NA
CASSLSGGSSYNEQFF	TGTGCCAGCAGCTTATCGGGAGGGAGCTCCTACAATGAGCAGTTCTTC	TRBV5-6	TRBJ2-1	NA	TRBD2